The entry below describes one TCR beta chain. The sample is drawn from a study of cytomegalovirus exposure and HLA in healthy donors. Amplification used 60 Vbeta primers and 13 Jbeta primers. This table comes from immunoSEQ multiplex PCR, and its TCRdb copy is limited to in-frame clones, with some not included. The sample comprises some 190,000 clones, around 76% of which are singletons, and 1.5% to 1.7% rests with the top ten. The germline CDR1 and CDR2 sequences are SEHNR and FQNEAQ (reference sequence). The CDR3 totals 15 residues. V dropped 5 bases and J dropped 6; count of bases not matched to a gene: 9.

This chain uses TRBV7-9 with TRBJ2-7; 11 bases are a match to TRBD2. The sample consisted of PBMCs. This receptor was taken from a man aged 40-49 years in good health and CMV-seronegative. The CDR3, as DNA: TGTGCCAGCAGCCCTATTAGCGGGAGGGCCAGCGAGCAGTACTTC. This gives the protein CASSPISGRASEQYF.